This note documents a single TCR beta chain sequence. Its antigen is unidentified. Primers for the PCR totalled 60 Vbeta and 13 Jbeta. The repertoire was sequenced with immunoSEQ multiplex PCR; TCRdb's copy has only in-frame clones and lacks some. The sample lists approximately 100,000 clones, around 75% occurring once. This sample stems from a study of cytomegalovirus exposure and HLA in healthy donors. Study as a whole: Approximately 200 million T cells yielded 100 million or so unique TCR beta sequences in earlier analysis. General study points: Later analysis suggested most CMV-associated TCR beta chains were HLA-restricted. Under in vitro conditions, a few CMV-associated chains were confirmed as specific for CMV antigens.

V shed 0 bases and J 4 bases; nucleotides not matched to a gene: 4. Germline V gives CDR1 MGHRA, CDR2 YSYEKL. The length of the CDR3 is 16 residues. Healthy individuals who donated bone marrow served as the donors. The chain is built from TRBV4-1 and TRBJ1-2; 11 nucleotides line up with TRBD1. This TCR was sampled from a middle-aged man in good health and CMV-seronegative. The sequenced sample consisted of PBMCs. Written as DNA, the CDR3 is TGCGCCAGCAGCCAAGATGCGGGGACAGGGGGCTATGGCTACACCTTC. Translating it yields CASSQDAGTGGYGYTF.